Detailed here is one T cell receptor (beta chain). The data are from a study of cytomegalovirus exposure and HLA in healthy donors. PCR employed 60 Vbeta and 13 Jbeta primers. The protocol was immunoSEQ multiplex PCR, while the TCRdb copy is restricted to in-frame clones and leaves out a portion. This sample has 200,000 to 250,000 clones; about three quarters occur once, and the top ten carry about 1.8%. The CDR3 extends over 16 amino acids. The V gene lost 5 bases and the J gene lost 1 base, with 14 bases spanning the gap. Germline CDR1 SGHTA, CDR2 FQGNSA. Specimen: PBMCs. The chain couples TRBV7-2 to TRBJ2-2, with D uncertain. The clonotype comes from a man younger than 35 in good health and CMV-seronegative. CDR3 DNA: TGTGCCAGCAGCCAAGATCTGCTAGGGAACACCGGGGAGCTGTTTTTT. Translation gives CASSQDLLGNTGELFF.